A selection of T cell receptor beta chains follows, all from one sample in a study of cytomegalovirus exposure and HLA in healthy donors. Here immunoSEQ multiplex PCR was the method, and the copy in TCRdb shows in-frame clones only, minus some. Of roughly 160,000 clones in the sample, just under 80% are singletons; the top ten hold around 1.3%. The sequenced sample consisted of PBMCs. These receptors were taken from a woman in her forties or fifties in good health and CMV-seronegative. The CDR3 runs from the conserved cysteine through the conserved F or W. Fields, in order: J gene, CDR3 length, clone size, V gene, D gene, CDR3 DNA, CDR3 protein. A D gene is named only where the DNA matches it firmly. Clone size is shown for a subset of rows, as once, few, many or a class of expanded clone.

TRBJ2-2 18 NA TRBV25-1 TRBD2 TGTGCCAGCAGCCTCGGGGGACTAGCGGGGGTCTGGGACGGGGAGCTGTTTTTT CASSLGGLAGVWDGELFF
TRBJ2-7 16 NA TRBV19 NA TGTGCCAGTAGTGATGCAGGGAAGAAAAGTTCCTACGAGCAGTACTTC CASSDAGKKSSYEQYF
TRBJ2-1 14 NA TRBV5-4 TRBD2 TGTGCCAGCAGCTCGGGACTAGCGGGGGGCTGGCAGTTCTTC CASSSGLAGGWQFF
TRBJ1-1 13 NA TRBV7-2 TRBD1 TGTGCCAGCAGCTTGGGACAGGGGGAGGTAGCTTTCTTT CASSLGQGEVAFF
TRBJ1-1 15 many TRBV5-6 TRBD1 TGTGCCAGCAGCCCTATCCGAGGACAGGGGACTGAAGCTTTCTTT CASSPIRGQGTEAFF
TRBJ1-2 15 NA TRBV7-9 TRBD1 TGTGCCAGCAGCCCCCCCGAGGGACAGGCTGGGGGCTACACCTTC CASSPPEGQAGGYTF
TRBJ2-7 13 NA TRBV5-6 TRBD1 TGTGCCAGCAGCCGACAGGGGGCGAGTGAGCAGTACTTC CASSRQGASEQYF
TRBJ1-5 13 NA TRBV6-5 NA TGTGCCAGCAGTTACTCTGAGGGTCAGCCCCAGCATTTT CASSYSEGQPQHF
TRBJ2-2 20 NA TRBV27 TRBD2 TGTGCCAGCAGTTCTCAACTGAGGGGACTAGCGGGAATTCCAGCCGGGGAGCTGTTTTTT CASSSQLRGLAGIPAGELFF
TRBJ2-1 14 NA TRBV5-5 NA TGTGCCAGCAGCTCCCTACAACTAAGCAATGAGCAGTTCTTC CASSSLQLSNEQFF
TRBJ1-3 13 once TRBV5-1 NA TGCGCCAGCAGCTTGGAGAGTGGAAACACCATATATTTT CASSLESGNTIYF
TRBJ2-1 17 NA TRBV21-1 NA TGTGCCAGCAGCCCCCCGGCGGCTCAACCCCACTACAATGAGCAGTTCTTC CASSPPAAQPHYNEQFF
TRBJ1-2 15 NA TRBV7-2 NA TGTGCCAGCAGCCCAGGGTCTTATATTAACTATGGCTACACCTTC CASSPGSYINYGYTF
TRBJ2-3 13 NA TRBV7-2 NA TGTGCCAGCAGCTTCGGGGTGGGAGATACGCAGTATTTT CASSFGVGDTQYF
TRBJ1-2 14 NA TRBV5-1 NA TGCGCCAGCAGCTTATCCCAGTACCTCTATGGCTACACCTTC CASSLSQYLYGYTF
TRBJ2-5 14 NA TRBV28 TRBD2 TGTGCCAGCCGATCGGCGGGAGTCGTGGAGACCCAGTACTTC CASRSAGVVETQYF
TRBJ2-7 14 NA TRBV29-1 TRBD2 TGCAGCGTTGAGTGGACTAGCGGGGGGCGGGAGCAGTACTTC CSVEWTSGGREQYF
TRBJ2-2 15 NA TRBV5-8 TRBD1 TGTGCCAGCAGCTACCGGACAGGGGAAACCGGGGAGCTGTTTTTT CASSYRTGETGELFF
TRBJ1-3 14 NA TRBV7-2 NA TGTGCCAGCAGCCTACAGGGCCGTGGAAACACCATATATTTT CASSLQGRGNTIYF
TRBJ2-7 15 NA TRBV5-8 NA TGTGCCAGCAGCTTGGCCCGCAGGATGACCTACGAGCAGTACTTC CASSLARRMTYEQYF
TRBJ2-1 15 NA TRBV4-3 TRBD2 TGCGCCAGCAGCCGGACTAGCGGAACGTACAATGAGCAGTTCTTC CASSRTSGTYNEQFF
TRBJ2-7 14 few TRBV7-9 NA TGTGCCAGCAGAGAGGAAGGGGGGGCCTACGAGCAGTACTTC CASREEGGAYEQYF
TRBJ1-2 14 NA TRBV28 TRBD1 TGTGCCAGCAGACCTCAGGGGGATGACTATGGCTACACCTTC CASRPQGDDYGYTF
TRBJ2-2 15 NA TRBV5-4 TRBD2 TGTGCCAGCAGCAGCGGGGGGCGAGACACCGGGGAGCTGTTTTTT CASSSGGRDTGELFF
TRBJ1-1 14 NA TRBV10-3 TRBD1 TGTGCCATCACCAGGGGGACAGGGGTCACTGAAGCTTTCTTT CAITRGTGVTEAFF
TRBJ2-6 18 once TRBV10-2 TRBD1 TGCGCCAGCAGTGAGTCTAGGACAGGACGCTCTGGGGCCAACGTCCTGACTTTC CASSESRTGRSGANVLTF
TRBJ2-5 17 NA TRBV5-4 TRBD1 TGTGCCAGCAGCTTGGGCCGAGGGACAGGGGGCCAAGAGACCCAGTACTTC CASSLGRGTGGQETQYF
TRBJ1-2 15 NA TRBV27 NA TGTGCCAGCAGTTACGGAGACGCAGGACTCTATGGCTACACCTTC CASSYGDAGLYGYTF
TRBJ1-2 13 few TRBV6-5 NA TGTGCCAGCAGTTACTCCTTCTTTGAGCGCTACACCTTC CASSYSFFERYTF
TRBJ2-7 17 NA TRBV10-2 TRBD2 TGCGCCAGCAGTGTTTCACTAGCGGGGGAGACTAGGTACGAGCAGTACTTC CASSVSLAGETRYEQYF
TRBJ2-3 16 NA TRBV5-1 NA TGCGCCAGCAGCTACCAGGCAGTTCTCGGCACAGATACGCAGTATTTT CASSYQAVLGTDTQYF
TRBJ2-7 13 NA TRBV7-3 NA TGTGCCAGCAGCTTACGAGGGGGCTACGAGCAGTACTTC CASSLRGGYEQYF
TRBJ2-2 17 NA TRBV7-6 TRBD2 TGTGCCAGCAGCTTAGGAAGCGGGGGGGCCGGTATCGGGGAGCTGTTTTTT CASSLGSGGAGIGELFF
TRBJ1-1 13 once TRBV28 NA TGTGCCAGCAGTTTAATGGCAGTGTCGGAAGCTTTCTTT CASSLMAVSEAFF
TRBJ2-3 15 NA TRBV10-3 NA TGTGCCATCAGTGGTACGGTGGAGGGGTCAGATACGCAGTATTTT CAISGTVEGSDTQYF
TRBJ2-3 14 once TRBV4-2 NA TGTGCCAGCAGCTCCCGGGACTCCACAGATACGCAGTATTTT CASSSRDSTDTQYF
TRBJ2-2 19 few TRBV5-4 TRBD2 TGTGCCAGCAGCTTGGCCGGGCTAGCGGGTGTCGCGAACACCGGGGAGCTGTTTTTT CASSLAGLAGVANTGELFF
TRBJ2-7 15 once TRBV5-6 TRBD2 TGTGCCAGCAGCTTGGTGTGGGAGGGAGCCTACGAGCAGTACTTC CASSLVWEGAYEQYF
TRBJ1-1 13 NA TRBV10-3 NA TGTGTCATCAGTGAGTCTCCGGACACTGAAGCTTTCTTT CVISESPDTEAFF
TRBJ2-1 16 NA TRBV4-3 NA TGCGCCAGCAGCCAGATCCTAGTGTCCCGCCCCGGTGAGCAGTTCTTC CASSQILVSRPGEQFF
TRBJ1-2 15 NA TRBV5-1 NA TGCGCCAGCAGCTTGGAGAGGGGGATGCACTATGGCTACACCTTC CASSLERGMHYGYTF
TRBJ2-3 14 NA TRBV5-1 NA TGCGCCAGCAGCTTGGAAGGGGCGGGGGATACGCAGTATTTT CASSLEGAGDTQYF
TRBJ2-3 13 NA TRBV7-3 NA TGTGCCAGCAGCTTATCGGGGTCTGCTACGCAGTATTTT CASSLSGSATQYF
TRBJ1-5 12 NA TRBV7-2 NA TGTGCCAGCAGCCAGGGGTTTCAGCCCCAGCATTTT CASSQGFQPQHF
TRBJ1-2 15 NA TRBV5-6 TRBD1 TGTGCCAGCAGCTTGTACAACAGGGGGTTAGATGGCTACACCTTC CASSLYNRGLDGYTF